Below, 20 T cell receptor beta chains from the same sample are listed, as sequenced in a study of neurological immune-mediated disorders. Via MiXCR, TCRdb re-called the 5' RACE reads, giving one row per CDR3 protein. The repertoire holds 25,000 to 35,000 distinct CDR3 sequences, with 15% as singletons. Material: PBMCs. The receptors were sampled from a man aged 65 to 85 in good health.

This clonotype appeared many times. The chain uses TRBV7-9 and TRBJ2-2; 12 bases fit TRBD2. This CDR3 has 19 residues. Losses at the gene ends were 0 bases for V and 4 bases for J; bases not matched to a gene: 9. The germline CDR1 and CDR2 sequences are SEHNR and FQNEAQ (reference sequence). The CDR3 DNA follows: TGTGCCAGCAGCTTAGCGCTCGGTCGGGGACTAGCGGGCACCGGGGAGCTGTTTTTT. This encodes CASSLALGRGLAGTGELFF. Full variable domain (remainder filled in from reference TRBV7-9 and TRBJ2-2): DTGVSQNPRHKITKRGQNVTFRCDPISEHNRLYWYRQTLGQGPEFLTYFQNEAQLEKSRLLSDRFSAERPKGSFSTLEIQRTEQGDSAMYLCASSLALGRGLAGTGELFFGEGSRLTVL.

This clonotype was picked up many times. The J gene is TRBJ2-3, the V gene TRBV12-3 or TRBV12-4; D could derive from TRBD1 or TRBD2 (5 bases each). Trimming shortened V by 5 bases and J by 5 bases, and 17 bases separated the two germline ends. The CDR3 runs to 15 residues. The CDR3 loop is CASSHTGTGIDTQYF. The CDR3 DNA is TGTGCCAGCAGTCACACCGGGACCGGGATAGATACGCAGTATTTT.

There are many counts of this clonotype. The V and J genes are TRBV7-2 and TRBJ1-1; D uncertain. The CDR3 sequence is 15 residues long. Between the trimmed V and J ends, which lost 4 bases and 3 bases, there was a span of 15 bases. CDR1 and CDR2 (germline): SGHTA, FQGNSA. The CDR3 sequence: CASSSGLTFDTEAFF. DNA for the CDR3: TGTGCCAGCAGCTCTGGACTCACCTTCGACACTGAAGCTTTCTTT.

In this sample, this clonotype turned up many times. A read error may explain this, as a much larger clone is one base away. The chain couples TRBV29-1 to TRBJ1-2; weak D call: TRBD1 (5 bases). The CDR3 has 14 amino acids. Germline loops: CDR1 SQVTM, CDR2 ANQGSEA. Trimming left V 6 bases short and J 2 bases short, with 16 bases between. The CDR3: CSVGRSVTNYGYTF. DNA for the CDR3: TGCAGCGTGGGGCGATCCGTCACCAACTATGGCTACACCTTC.

This clonotype appeared many times. The rearrangement joins TRBV27 to TRBJ1-1, with 7 bases identical to TRBD1. The CDR3 is 17 amino acids. V lost 2 bases and J lost 2; bases outside the gene matches: 11. Germline CDR1 and CDR2: MNHEY and SMNVEV (reference sequence). The CDR3 spells CASSLRGRGVTNTEAFF. CDR3 DNA: TGTGCCAGCAGTTTAAGGGGCAGGGGGGTGACAAACACTGAAGCTTTCTTT.

This clonotype was recorded at least ten times. Here the CDR3 reads CASSLASGGGQETQYF. CDR3 in DNA: TGTGCCAGCAGCTTAGCCTCTGGGGGAGGACAAGAGACCCAGTACTTC. The chain recombines TRBV7-2 with TRBJ2-5, with a tentative D call TRBD2 (6 bases). The CDR3 is 16 amino acids. In germline, CDR1 is SGHTA, CDR2 FQGNSA. The ends were cut back, 0 bases at V and 2 bases at J, with 13 bases in the middle.

Notes on this clonotype: Compared with germline, one end of the junction differs, possibly owing to a read error. This chain connects TRBV5-1 to TRBJ2-7, with unresolved D. Germline V gene lookup returns CDR1 SGHRS and CDR2 YFSETQ. The CDR3 length is 13 residues. The CDR3 coding sequence is TGCGCCAGCAGCTTTACAAATCCATACGACCAGTACTTC. This translates into CASSFTNPYDQYF.

This clonotype was observed at least ten times. This chain uses TRBV9 with TRBJ2-1, with a tentative D call TRBD1 (5 bases). The CDR3 totals 14 residues. Germline lookup yields CDR1 SGDLS and CDR2 YYNGEE. The V end lost 0 bases, the J end lost 4 bases, and 8 bases lay between the germline ends. The CDR3 DNA sequence: TGTGCCAGCAGCGTAGATGCAGGGTACAATGAGCAGTTCTTC. It translates to CASSVDAGYNEQFF.

This clonotype was seen repeatedly, ten times or more. V usage is TRBV3-1 and J usage is TRBJ2-3; 8 bases match TRBD2. V was clipped by 7 bases and J by 4 bases; unmatched bases: 10. Germline lookup yields CDR1 LGHDT and CDR2 YNNKEL (reference sequence). CDR3 size: 15 residues. The CDR3 here is CASKNSIGGADTQYF. CDR3 coding DNA: TGTGCCAGCAAAAACTCAATCGGGGGGGCAGATACGCAGTATTTT.

Concerning this clonotype itself: The junction departs from germline at one end; a sequencing error may be responsible. The chain recombines TRBV12-3 or TRBV12-4 with TRBJ1-1, with no clear D. CDR3 length equals 12 residues. CDR3 protein: CASSFSGTEAIF. The CDR3, as DNA: TGCGCCAGCAGTTTTTCGGGCACTGAAGCTATCTTT.

This clonotype was counted at least ten times. The rearrangement joins TRBV7-2 to TRBJ2-2; 10 bases are shared with TRBD2. Germline V gives CDR1 SGHTA, CDR2 FQGNSA. J lost 6 bases, V lost 5 bases, and 6 bases had no gene match. This CDR3 has 15 amino acids. Here the CDR3 reads CASSPSGGGAGELFF. As DNA, the CDR3 is TGTGCCAGCAGCCCTAGCGGGGGTGGCGCCGGGGAGCTGTTTTTT.

This clonotype has at least ten counts. The chain recombines TRBV5-1 with TRBJ2-2, with unresolved D. The germline V gene has CDR1 SGHRS and CDR2 YFSETQ. The CDR3 totals 14 residues. Trimming left V 1 base short and J 1 base short, with 5 bases between. CDR3 in DNA: TGCGCCAGCAGCTTGTTGCGGAACACCGGGGAGCTGTTTTTT. The encoded protein is CASSLLRNTGELFF.

This clonotype showed up many times. The rearrangement links TRBV19 to TRBJ2-7; no firm D call. This CDR3 is 12 amino acids long. Germline CDR1 is LNHDA and CDR2 is SQIVND (reference sequence). Trimming stripped 5 bases from V and 0 bases from J, with 5 bases between. The CDR3 region is CASSASSYEQYF. Here the CDR3 DNA reads TGTGCCAGTAGTGCCTCCTCCTACGAGCAGTACTTC.

By share, this clonotype ranks as medium-sized. CDR3 nucleotides: TGTGCCAGCAGCTTGGCCTTGGCAGTCCCGAACACCGGGGAGCTGTTTTTT. It specifies CASSLALAVPNTGELFF. This chain joins TRBV5-6 and TRBJ2-2, with no clear D. Germline V gene data show CDR1 as SGHDT and CDR2 as YYEEEE. The CDR3 contains 17 residues. Trimming removed 0 bases from V and 0 bases from J, with 12 bases in between.

This chain joins TRBV7-2 and TRBJ1-5; D not certain. Trimming cost V 5 bases and J 2 bases, with 10 bases left between them. Per germline, CDR1 SGHTA and CDR2 FQGNSA. CDR3 size: 14 residues. The CDR3, as DNA: TGTGCCAGCAGCCTCACGGCGGGCAATCAGCCCCAGCATTTT. This translates into CASSLTAGNQPQHF.

A note on this clonotype: A much larger clone is a single base away; this may be a read error. The rearrangement joins TRBV11-3 to TRBJ2-2, with 7 nucleotides matching TRBD1. Per the germline V gene, CDR1 is SGHNT and CDR2 is YENEEA. Losses at the gene ends were 7 bases for V and 3 bases for J; bases not matched to a gene: 5. The length of the CDR3 is 14 residues. In DNA form, the CDR3 reads TGTGCCAGCAACACGGGACAGTACACCGGGGAGCTGTTTTTT. Its protein product is CASNTGQYTGELFF.

The CDR3 loop reads CASSPRGRGGGGLYNEQFF. In DNA, the CDR3 is TGTGCCAGCAGTCCCCGCGGCCGCGGCGGGGGGGGCCTTTACAATGAGCAGTTCTTC. The chain recombines TRBV27 with TRBJ2-1; TRBD2 agrees at 9 bases. Germline lookup yields CDR1 MNHEY and CDR2 SMNVEV (reference sequence). This CDR3 contains 19 residues. The J segment lost 4 bases and the V segment lost 5 bases, leaving 18 bases of the junction unmatched.

This clonotype has at least ten counts. The chain links TRBV7-2 to TRBJ2-3, with 13 bases lining up with TRBD2. The germline gives CDR1 SGHTA, CDR2 FQGNSA. The CDR3 length is 16 residues. Trimming removed 4 bases from V and 5 bases from J; junction bases left unmatched: 6. The DNA of the CDR3 is TGTGCCAGCAGCTCGACTAGCGGGGGGACAGGAGATACGCAGTATTTT. It encodes CASSSTSGGTGDTQYF.

The sample holds many counts of this clonotype. CDR3 in amino acids: CASSLDRVDYQETQYF. In DNA, the CDR3 is TGCGCCAGCAGCTTGGACAGGGTTGATTACCAAGAGACCCAGTACTTC. The J gene is TRBJ2-5, the V gene TRBV5-1; tentative D call: TRBD1 (6 bases). The V end lost 0 bases, the J end lost 0 bases, and 12 bases lay between the germline ends. The CDR3 totals 16 residues. CDR1 and CDR2 from the germline V gene are SGHRS and YFSETQ.

For this clonotype: The conserved final phenylalanine or tryptophan is absent from the CDR3, which likely points to a read error. The V call is TRBV6-5, the J call TRBJ2-1; 8 bases align to TRBD1. Per the germline V gene, CDR1 is MNHEY and CDR2 is SVGAGI. The length of the CDR3 is 14 residues. CDR3 sequence reads: CVSSPGQEDNEQFL. The CDR3, as DNA: TGTGTCAGCAGCCCGGGACAGGAAGACAATGAGCAGTTCTTA.